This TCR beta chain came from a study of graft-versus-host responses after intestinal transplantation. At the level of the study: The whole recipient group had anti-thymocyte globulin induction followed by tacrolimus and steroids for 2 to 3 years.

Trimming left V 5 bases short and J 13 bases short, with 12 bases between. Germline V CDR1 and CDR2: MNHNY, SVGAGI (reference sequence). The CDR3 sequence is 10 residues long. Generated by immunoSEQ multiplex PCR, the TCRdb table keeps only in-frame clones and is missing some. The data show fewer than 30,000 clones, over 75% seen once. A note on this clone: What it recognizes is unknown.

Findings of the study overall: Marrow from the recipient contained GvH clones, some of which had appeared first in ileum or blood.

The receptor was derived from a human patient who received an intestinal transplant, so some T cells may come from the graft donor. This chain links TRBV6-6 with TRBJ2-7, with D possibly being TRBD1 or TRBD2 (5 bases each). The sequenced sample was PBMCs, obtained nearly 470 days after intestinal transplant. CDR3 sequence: CASSERGSYF. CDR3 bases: TGTGCCAGCAGTGAACGGGGCTCATACTTC.